This TCR beta chain was profiled in a study of cytomegalovirus exposure and HLA in healthy donors. Study-level background: Researchers previously reported finding fewer than 120 million unique TCR beta sequences from 150 million to 200 million T cells. Within an early data release were around 80 million unique TCRs drawn from HLA-typed donors.

PCR primers comprised 60 Vbeta and 13 Jbeta primers. TCRdb's table, derived via immunoSEQ multiplex PCR, lists solely in-frame clones and lacks some. The repertoire holds tens of thousands of clones, with around 75% as singletons. Deletions cut 3 bases from V and 2 bases from J, with 16 bases between. The CDR3 covers 16 residues. Germline values: CDR1 SEHNR, CDR2 FQNEAQ (reference sequence). This clonotype was obtained from a man aged 35 to 55 in good health and CMV-seronegative. Sequenced material: PBMCs. The genes are TRBV7-9 and TRBJ2-5; tentative D call: TRBD1 (6 bases). CDR3 residues: CASSLEELRGQETQYF. The CDR3 region has the DNA TGTGCCAGCAGCTTGGAAGAACTCAGGGGACAAGAGACCCAGTACTTC.